Included here is one T cell receptor beta chain sequence, with context. Seattle's enrolled individuals joined amid active infection and were then monitored longitudinally. CDR3 length equals 13 residues. CDR1 is KGHSH and CDR2 is LQKENI in the germline V gene. V lost 2 bases and J 1 base, leaving 5 bases between the germline ends. Data came from immunoSEQ multiplex PCR; TCRdb stores just in-frame clones and leaves some out. The top ten hold around 5.3% of the sample, which has about 100,000 clones, 87% seen once. The data stem from a study of blood T cell repertoires in COVID-19. Study information: The United States, Italy and Spain provided the acute and convalescent COVID-19 samples.

The source of this sequence is a woman aged 45-60 years with COVID-19, enrolled during active disease. Specimen: peripheral blood. The chain combines TRBV18 with TRBJ1-1; D is uncertain. CDR3 region: CASSPTQNTEAFF. The CDR3 DNA is TGTGCCAGCTCACCAACTCAGAACACTGAAGCTTTCTTT. Full variable domain (outside the CDR3, taken from reference TRBV18 and TRBJ1-1): NAGVMQNPRHLVRRRGQEARLRCSPMKGHSHVYWYRQLPEEGLKFMVYLQKENIIDESGMPKERFSAEFPKEGPSILRIQQVVRGDSAAYFCASSPTQNTEAFFGQGTRLTVV.